These T cell receptor beta chains were read from a single sample in a study of cytomegalovirus exposure and HLA in healthy donors. Assay used: immunoSEQ multiplex PCR; TCRdb lists only in-frame clones, some missing. The sample shows approximately 85,000 clones, about 80% of them seen only once. The sequencing sample was made of PBMCs. Receptors originate from a woman aged 45-60 years in good health and CMV-seropositive. CDR3s include the opening cysteine and the closing phenylalanine or tryptophan. Each record gives: V gene, clone size, J gene, D gene, CDR3 DNA, CDR3 protein. A D gene is named only where the DNA matches it firmly. Only part of the rows carry a size: once, few, many, or a class if the clone is expanded.

V gene: TRBV12-5; clone size: NA; J gene: TRBJ1-3; D gene: NA; CDR3 DNA: TGTGCTAGTGGAATTGGGCAGGCTGGAAACACCATATATTTT; CDR3 protein: CASGIGQAGNTIYF
V gene: TRBV11-2; clone size: NA; J gene: TRBJ2-3; D gene: TRBD2; CDR3 DNA: TGTGCCAGCAGCTTAGTTGGAGGGAGGGGCACAGATACGCAGTATTTT; CDR3 protein: CASSLVGGRGTDTQYF
V gene: TRBV5-1; clone size: NA; J gene: TRBJ2-5; D gene: TRBD1; CDR3 DNA: TGCGCCAGCAGCTTGCCAGGACAGGGTTTAGAGACCCAGTACTTC; CDR3 protein: CASSLPGQGLETQYF
V gene: TRBV27; clone size: once; J gene: TRBJ1-1; D gene: TRBD1; CDR3 DNA: TGTGCCAGCAGTTTATCTCGACAGGGCACTGAAGCTTTCTTT; CDR3 protein: CASSLSRQGTEAFF
V gene: TRBV11-3; clone size: NA; J gene: TRBJ1-3; D gene: NA; CDR3 DNA: TGTGCCAGCAGCGCAGGGCAGTTTGGAAACACCATATATTTT; CDR3 protein: CASSAGQFGNTIYF
V gene: TRBV5-1; clone size: NA; J gene: TRBJ2-1; D gene: NA; CDR3 DNA: TGCGCCAGCAGCTTGCGGGGGTACAATGAGCAGTTCTTC; CDR3 protein: CASSLRGYNEQFF
V gene: TRBV2; clone size: NA; J gene: TRBJ2-3; D gene: TRBD2; CDR3 DNA: TGTGCCAGCAGCCTCGGGACTAGCAGCACAGATACGCAGTATTTT; CDR3 protein: CASSLGTSSTDTQYF
V gene: TRBV29-1; clone size: NA; J gene: TRBJ2-5; D gene: TRBD2; CDR3 DNA: TGCAGCGTTGAAACGGGACTAGCGGGACGGGAGCAGTACTTC; CDR3 protein: CSVETGLAGREQYF
V gene: TRBV10-3; clone size: NA; J gene: TRBJ1-1; D gene: TRBD1; CDR3 DNA: TGTGCCATCAATGAGAGGGGGCAGGGCCGGGACACTGAAGCTTTCTTT; CDR3 protein: CAINERGQGRDTEAFF
V gene: TRBV19; clone size: NA; J gene: TRBJ1-5; D gene: TRBD1; CDR3 DNA: TGTGCCAGTAGTATTATGACAGGGGGTTTAGGCAATCAGCCCCAGCATTTT; CDR3 protein: CASSIMTGGLGNQPQHF
V gene: TRBV11-3; clone size: NA; J gene: TRBJ1-4; D gene: NA; CDR3 DNA: TGTGCCAGCAGCTTATTGGAGACTAATGAAAAACTGTTTTTT; CDR3 protein: CASSLLETNEKLFF
V gene: TRBV7-7; clone size: NA; J gene: TRBJ2-3; D gene: TRBD2; CDR3 DNA: TGTGCTAGCAGCTCTCTAGCGGGAGTCAGCACAGATACGCAGTATTTT; CDR3 protein: CASSSLAGVSTDTQYF
V gene: TRBV2; clone size: NA; J gene: TRBJ2-1; D gene: TRBD2; CDR3 DNA: TGTGCCAGCAGTGAAACTAGCGGGGGGGCTCTTGAGCAGTTCTTC; CDR3 protein: CASSETSGGALEQFF
V gene: TRBV5-1; clone size: few; J gene: TRBJ1-3; D gene: NA; CDR3 DNA: TGCGCCAGCAGCTTGAGGGGTCTAACTTCTGGAAACACCATATATTTT; CDR3 protein: CASSLRGLTSGNTIYF
V gene: TRBV29-1; clone size: NA; J gene: TRBJ2-2; D gene: TRBD2; CDR3 DNA: TGCAGCGCGCGGCCGACTAGCGGGGCCCTGCACACCGGGGAGCTGTTTTTT; CDR3 protein: CSARPTSGALHTGELFF
V gene: TRBV7-8; clone size: NA; J gene: TRBJ2-7; D gene: NA; CDR3 DNA: TGTGCCAGCAGCTTAGACAACTACGAGCAGTACTTC; CDR3 protein: CASSLDNYEQYF
V gene: TRBV14; clone size: NA; J gene: TRBJ2-1; D gene: TRBD2; CDR3 DNA: TGTGCCAGCAGCCCCCGGACTAGCGGGTGGTACAATGAGCAGTTCTTC; CDR3 protein: CASSPRTSGWYNEQFF
V gene: TRBV9; clone size: once; J gene: TRBJ1-3; D gene: NA; CDR3 DNA: TGTGCCAGCAGCTACGTCGCAGACAACTCTGGAAACACCATATATTTT; CDR3 protein: CASSYVADNSGNTIYF
V gene: TRBV10-3; clone size: NA; J gene: TRBJ1-3; D gene: NA; CDR3 DNA: TGTGCCATCAGTGACCCTGGACAGTTCGGAAACACCATATATTTT; CDR3 protein: CAISDPGQFGNTIYF
V gene: TRBV20-1; clone size: NA; J gene: TRBJ2-7; D gene: NA; CDR3 DNA: TGCAGTGCGAAGCTTAACGAGCAGTACTTC; CDR3 protein: CSAKLNEQYF
V gene: TRBV7-6; clone size: NA; J gene: TRBJ2-1; D gene: NA; CDR3 DNA: TGTGCCAGCAGCTTAGCCTACCGGGGTGAGCAGTTCTTC; CDR3 protein: CASSLAYRGEQFF
V gene: TRBV9; clone size: NA; J gene: TRBJ1-2; D gene: NA; CDR3 DNA: TGTGCCAGCAGCCGAACAGACAGGTCTAACTATGGCTACACCTTC; CDR3 protein: CASSRTDRSNYGYTF
V gene: TRBV9; clone size: few; J gene: TRBJ2-3; D gene: TRBD2; CDR3 DNA: TGTGCCAGCAGCCCCCGACTAGCCTTGAGCACAGATACGCAGTATTTT; CDR3 protein: CASSPRLALSTDTQYF
V gene: TRBV7-2; clone size: NA; J gene: TRBJ1-1; D gene: TRBD1; CDR3 DNA: TGTGCCAGCAGCTCGGGACAGGGTAGGGTCACTGAAGCTTTCTTT; CDR3 protein: CASSSGQGRVTEAFF
V gene: TRBV7-3; clone size: NA; J gene: TRBJ2-2; D gene: NA; CDR3 DNA: TGTGCCAGTAAAAGGGGCGGTAACACCGGGGAGCTGTTTTTT; CDR3 protein: CASKRGGNTGELFF
V gene: TRBV10-1; clone size: NA; J gene: TRBJ2-5; D gene: TRBD2; CDR3 DNA: TGCGCCAGCAGTGAGGGACTAGCGGCGACCCAAGAGACCCAGTACTTC; CDR3 protein: CASSEGLAATQETQYF
V gene: TRBV19; clone size: NA; J gene: TRBJ2-4; D gene: NA; CDR3 DNA: TGTGCCAGTAGTACACGGGACTTGGCGGCGGCCAAAAACATTCAGTACTTC; CDR3 protein: CASSTRDLAAAKNIQYF
V gene: TRBV9; clone size: few; J gene: TRBJ2-1; D gene: NA; CDR3 DNA: TGTGCCAGCAGCCCCCCCGTGACTCCATACAATGAGCAGTTCTTC; CDR3 protein: CASSPPVTPYNEQFF
V gene: TRBV2; clone size: NA; J gene: TRBJ2-5; D gene: TRBD1; CDR3 DNA: TGTGCCAGCAGTAGGGACAGGGGGCGCCAAGAGACCCAGTACTTC; CDR3 protein: CASSRDRGRQETQYF
V gene: TRBV6-1; clone size: NA; J gene: TRBJ1-2; D gene: TRBD1; CDR3 DNA: TGTGCCAGCAGGGGGGACAGAACTTATGGCTACACCTTC; CDR3 protein: CASRGDRTYGYTF
V gene: TRBV6-5; clone size: NA; J gene: TRBJ1-1; D gene: TRBD1; CDR3 DNA: TGTGCCAGCAGACGGGACAGCTCCACTGAAGCTTTCTTT; CDR3 protein: CASRRDSSTEAFF
V gene: TRBV6-5; clone size: NA; J gene: TRBJ1-1; D gene: TRBD1; CDR3 DNA: TGTGCCAGCAGTTACTCGAGTCAGGGGGACACTGAAGCTTTCTTT; CDR3 protein: CASSYSSQGDTEAFF
V gene: TRBV5-1; clone size: NA; J gene: TRBJ1-1; D gene: TRBD1; CDR3 DNA: TGCGCCAGCAGCTTGACAGGGGAAGGGGGTGAAGCTTTCTTT; CDR3 protein: CASSLTGEGGEAFF
V gene: TRBV2; clone size: NA; J gene: TRBJ2-2; D gene: NA; CDR3 DNA: TGTGCCAGCAGCAGGGACTACACCGGGGAGCTGTTTTTT; CDR3 protein: CASSRDYTGELFF
V gene: TRBV11-3; clone size: NA; J gene: TRBJ2-5; D gene: TRBD1; CDR3 DNA: TGTGCCAGCAGCGCGACAGGGGGCACAGGAGAGACCCAGTACTTC; CDR3 protein: CASSATGGTGETQYF
V gene: TRBV5-5; clone size: NA; J gene: TRBJ2-7; D gene: TRBD1; CDR3 DNA: TGTGCCAGCAGCTTGCAGCCAGGGGGCGACGAGCAGTACTTC; CDR3 protein: CASSLQPGGDEQYF
V gene: TRBV27; clone size: NA; J gene: TRBJ2-1; D gene: TRBD2; CDR3 DNA: TGTGCCAGCAGTTTTCTAGCGGGGGGGCGGAATGAGCAGTTCTTC; CDR3 protein: CASSFLAGGRNEQFF
V gene: TRBV6-5; clone size: NA; J gene: TRBJ1-6; D gene: NA; CDR3 DNA: TGTGCCAGCACCTCAGGACTTTATAATTCACCCCTCCACTTT; CDR3 protein: CASTSGLYNSPLHF
V gene: TRBV7-7; clone size: NA; J gene: TRBJ2-1; D gene: NA; CDR3 DNA: TGTGCTAGCAGCCCGAAAAGGGGCAATGAGCAGTTCTTC; CDR3 protein: CASSPKRGNEQFF
V gene: TRBV5-1; clone size: NA; J gene: TRBJ1-2; D gene: NA; CDR3 DNA: TGCGCCAGCAGCATAGAGGACAGTAACTATGGCTACACCTTC; CDR3 protein: CASSIEDSNYGYTF
V gene: TRBV21-1; clone size: NA; J gene: TRBJ1-2; D gene: NA; CDR3 DNA: TGTGCCAGCAGCAAAGATGGGCTCATCAACTATGGCTACACCTTC; CDR3 protein: CASSKDGLINYGYTF
V gene: TRBV2; clone size: NA; J gene: TRBJ2-3; D gene: NA; CDR3 DNA: TGTGCCAGCAGAGGGCAGGGGAATTCGATCACAGATACGCAGTATTTT; CDR3 protein: CASRGQGNSITDTQYF
V gene: TRBV30; clone size: NA; J gene: TRBJ1-2; D gene: NA; CDR3 DNA: TGTGCCTGGGGTGACACAGGGCATCGTGGCTACACCTTC; CDR3 protein: CAWGDTGHRGYTF
V gene: TRBV5-4; clone size: NA; J gene: TRBJ2-1; D gene: NA; CDR3 DNA: TGTGCCAGCAGCGTTGGCGTGGGCGAGCAGTTCTTC; CDR3 protein: CASSVGVGEQFF
V gene: TRBV6-5; clone size: NA; J gene: TRBJ1-2; D gene: NA; CDR3 DNA: TGTGCCAGCAGTCGACATCGAGGGTATGGCTACACCTTC; CDR3 protein: CASSRHRGYGYTF
V gene: TRBV30; clone size: NA; J gene: TRBJ2-6; D gene: TRBD1; CDR3 DNA: TGTGCCTGGCTACAGGGGGCCGATGGGGCCAACGTCCTGACTTTC; CDR3 protein: CAWLQGADGANVLTF
V gene: TRBV30; clone size: NA; J gene: TRBJ1-1; D gene: NA; CDR3 DNA: TGTGCCTGGAGTGTAACCGGGGGGAACACTGAAGCTTTCTTT; CDR3 protein: CAWSVTGGNTEAFF
V gene: TRBV19; clone size: NA; J gene: TRBJ2-2; D gene: NA; CDR3 DNA: TGTGCCAGTAGGGGACGGAGGGGGAACACCGGGGAGCTGTTTTTT; CDR3 protein: CASRGRRGNTGELFF
V gene: TRBV19; clone size: few; J gene: TRBJ2-3; D gene: TRBD1; CDR3 DNA: TGTGCCAGTAGAAGCCGGGACAGGTCCACAGATACGCAGTATTTT; CDR3 protein: CASRSRDRSTDTQYF
V gene: TRBV11-1; clone size: NA; J gene: TRBJ1-1; D gene: NA; CDR3 DNA: TGTGCCAGCAGCTTTGGGGGCAACACTGAAGCTTTCTTT; CDR3 protein: CASSFGGNTEAFF
V gene: TRBV12-2; clone size: NA; J gene: TRBJ1-3; D gene: NA; CDR3 DNA: TGTGCAAGTCGCCCGAACAGGGGAGGAGGAAACACCATATATTTT; CDR3 protein: CASRPNRGGGNTIYF
V gene: TRBV6-1; clone size: NA; J gene: TRBJ1-5; D gene: TRBD1; CDR3 DNA: TGTGCCAGCAGTGAAAAAGGGGGCAACAATCAGCCCCAGCATTTT; CDR3 protein: CASSEKGGNNQPQHF
V gene: TRBV19; clone size: NA; J gene: TRBJ2-3; D gene: TRBD1; CDR3 DNA: TGTGCCAGTAGTAACCGGGACAGGGGCACAGATACGCAGTATTTT; CDR3 protein: CASSNRDRGTDTQYF